This T cell receptor beta chain stems from a study of blood T cell repertoires in COVID-19 (dated by TCRdb to 2020 to 2021). Some background on the complete study: Samples covering the acute and convalescent phases of COVID-19 were provided by collaborators in the United States, Italy and Spain. The material from the prospective study consisted of cDNA or gDNA derived from T cells, B-cell-depleted T cells, or PBMCs. The samples were drawn from the first 160 participants of the ongoing ImmuneRACE study and from over 950 subjects provided by 6 global collaborators. Sample metadata almost always included a de-identified subject ID, COVID-19 status, age in years and sex. The dataset comprised deeply sampled blood TCRbeta repertoires from subjects exposed to, actively infected with, or recovered from COVID-19. Where available, HLA class I and class II types were obtained from metadata supplied by the sample provider rather than from assay-based typing. The repertoires were released in a freely available public database intended as a resource for research on the immune response to SARS-CoV-2.

Findings and caveats that apply to the study as a whole: The amount of clinical and demographic metadata varied by source and participant and was provided uncurated.

The cysteine opens and the phenylalanine closes a CDR3 of 14 amino acids. The read is trimmed to its CDR3 DNA, 42 bases read in frame from base 1. Per the germline V gene (reference sequence), LNHDA is the CDR1 and SQIVND is the CDR2. V has 6 bases trimmed and J has 6 bases trimmed; junction bases matching no gene number 5. Turning to this clone: No cognate antigen has been identified for it. No base qualities exist here, and no much larger clone lies one base off it.

TCRbeta CDR3 regions were amplified from genomic DNA by means of the immunoSEQ Assay, a bias-controlled multiplex PCR. The authors' pipeline ran thus. Nucleated cell counts per sample were estimated from amplification of reference gene primers within the assay. To quantify the absolute abundance of each unique TCRbeta CDR3 rearrangement, sequence reads were collapsed and filtered. For each sample, productive Simpson clonality was calculated as the square root of Simpson's diversity index over productive rearrangements. Entries here come from immuneACCESS through TCRdb and include only in-frame sequences with V and J called. Some clones fail to appear in such tables; in the studies checked, an unresolved V gene covers under half of the shortfall, and the cause of the remainder is unknown. V, J and clone size are those of that table, while D and trimming were read from the DNA. This sample holds a few hundred thousand clones; 88% were observed only once. 5% to 6% of the sample is taken by the ten largest.

Participants in the prospective study were aged about 18 to 90 years, lived in about two dozen United States geographic areas, and enrolled through a virtual design. To assign participants to cohorts, the prospective study relied on clinical history that participants themselves reported in a screening survey and a study questionnaire. Recovered participants in ImmuneRACE Cohort 3 were defined as having two consecutive negative NP/OP PCR tests, clearance from a healthcare professional, or resolution of symptoms. Each participant in the prospective study had whole blood, serum and a nasopharyngeal or oropharyngeal swab collected by mobile phlebotomists. Over a roughly two-month period, participants in the prospective study had the option of providing additional blood draws and questionnaires. Blood samples from the prospective study were shipped frozen or at room temperature prior to DNA extraction.

Sequenced material: PBMCs or T cells enriched from blood (not recorded which). This clonotype was obtained from a man aged 25-40 years who had recovered from COVID-19. The V and J genes are TRBV19 and TRBJ2-4, with 10 junctional bases fitting TRBD1. The nucleotide sequence reads as follows: TGTGCCAGTAGCAGACAGGGGGCGGTAAACATTCAGTACTTC. Its protein reads: CASSRQGAVNIQYF.